Each of the 5 T cell receptor beta chains below was sequenced from the same sample in a study of T cells in Graves' hyperthyroidism and ophthalmopathy. Amplification of TCR beta CDR3 regions was performed using RNA transcripts as template. Using the HTBI primer set, a first-round RT-PCR was run on the TCR CDR3. TCRdb re-called the multiplex PCR reads with MiXCR, one entry per CDR3 protein. The table includes 300,000 to 350,000 distinct CDR3 sequences, roughly 23% detected once. Sample: blood. Receptors originate from a woman aged 50 to 60 with Graves' hyperthyroidism.

This clonotype was counted at least ten times. This chain links TRBV29-1 with TRBJ2-4, with D perhaps TRBD1 (5 bases). CDR3 length equals 15 residues. V was pared by 4 bases and J by 0 bases, with 13 bases between. CDR1 is SQVTM and CDR2 is ANQGSEA in the germline V gene. CDR3 bases: TGCAGCGTTGCCGACAGCCTTCTAGCCAAAAACATTCAGTACTTC. Protein sequence: CSVADSLLAKNIQYF.

This clonotype was detected many times. The chain joins TRBV3-1 to TRBJ1-3; D call uncertain. From germline, CDR1 is LGHDT and CDR2 YNNKEL (reference sequence). V was pared by 2 bases and J by 0 bases, with 8 bases between. The length of the CDR3 is 15 residues. The CDR3 nucleotides read TGTGCCAGCAGCCAACAGGTGTACTCTGGAAACACCATATATTTT. It is translated as CASSQQVYSGNTIYF.

The sample holds many counts of this clonotype. The V gene is TRBV2, the J gene TRBJ2-1, with 11 bases that match TRBD2. CDR1 is SNHLY and CDR2 is FYNNEI in the germline V gene. The V segment lost 3 bases and the J segment 7 bases; nucleotides outside the gene matches: 5. The CDR3 contains 15 residues. The CDR3 DNA reads as TGTGCCAGCAGTGATTCAACTAGCGGGAGAAATGAGCAGTTCTTC. Its translation is CASSDSTSGRNEQFF.

J is TRBJ1-1 and V is TRBV2; D not certain. The V gene lost 7 bases and the J gene lost 8 bases, with 8 bases spanning the gap. Germline CDR1 SNHLY, CDR2 FYNNEI. This CDR3 spans 10 amino acids. The CDR3 nucleotides are TGTGCCAGCACCGGCAGGGAAGCTTTCTTT. It translates to CASTGREAFF.

This clonotype has at least ten counts. This chain links TRBV5-1 with TRBJ1-1, with 9 bases that match TRBD1. Germline CDR1 reads SGHRS; CDR2 reads YFSETQ. After removal of 6 bases from V and 1 base from J, the junction contained 4 bases not matched to a gene. This CDR3 has 14 residues. The CDR3 coding sequence is TGCGCCAGCAAGAGGGACAGGGCGAACACTGAAGCTTTCTTT. Its translation: CASKRDRANTEAFF.